The clone carrying this T cell receptor (beta chain) was recorded only once. The data originate from a study of immune evolution from preneoplasia to lung adenocarcinoma. The V gene's germline CDR1 is SGHAT and CDR2 FQNNGV. The CDR3 consists of 19 residues. V was pared by 1 base and J by 1 base, with 11 bases of the junction left unmatched. Profiled with immunoSEQ multiplex PCR; TCRdb holds only in-frame clones, not every one. The repertoire holds thousands of clones, with roughly 80% as singletons. The sequence was obtained from a person in their sixties or seventies with lung adenocarcinoma. What was sequenced was FFPE invasive lung adenocarcinoma tissue. The V gene is TRBV11-2, the J gene TRBJ2-7; 12 positions match TRBD2. CDR3 in amino acids: CASSLVLRTSGTGSYEQYF. The CDR3 DNA is TGTGCCAGCAGCTTAGTCTTGAGGACTAGCGGGACTGGATCCTACGAGCAGTACTTC.